This TCR beta chain was found in a study of identical twins. This clonotype came up a few times. Germline V gene sequence: CDR1 MNHEY, CDR2 SVGEGT. CDR3 length equals 17 residues. V was cut by 5 bases and J by 2 bases, with 20 bases left in between. From the 5' RACE reads, TCRdb called clonotypes with MiXCR, one entry per CDR3 protein. Of 500,000 to 650,000 distinct CDR3 sequences listed, about 20% were seen once; the top ten hold approximately 0.52%. These data were also filed under a second study, of yellow fever vaccine responses in identical twins.

The receptor was isolated from a woman younger than 30 in good health. The chain has TRBV6-2 or TRBV6-3 and TRBJ2-3, with D perhaps matching TRBD1 (6 bases). Input material: CD4+ T cells sorted from blood. The CDR3 nucleotides are TGTGCCAGCAGTATCGGGACATTTGGAGTGGCCACAGATACGCAGTATTTT. Its protein product is CASSIGTFGVATDTQYF.